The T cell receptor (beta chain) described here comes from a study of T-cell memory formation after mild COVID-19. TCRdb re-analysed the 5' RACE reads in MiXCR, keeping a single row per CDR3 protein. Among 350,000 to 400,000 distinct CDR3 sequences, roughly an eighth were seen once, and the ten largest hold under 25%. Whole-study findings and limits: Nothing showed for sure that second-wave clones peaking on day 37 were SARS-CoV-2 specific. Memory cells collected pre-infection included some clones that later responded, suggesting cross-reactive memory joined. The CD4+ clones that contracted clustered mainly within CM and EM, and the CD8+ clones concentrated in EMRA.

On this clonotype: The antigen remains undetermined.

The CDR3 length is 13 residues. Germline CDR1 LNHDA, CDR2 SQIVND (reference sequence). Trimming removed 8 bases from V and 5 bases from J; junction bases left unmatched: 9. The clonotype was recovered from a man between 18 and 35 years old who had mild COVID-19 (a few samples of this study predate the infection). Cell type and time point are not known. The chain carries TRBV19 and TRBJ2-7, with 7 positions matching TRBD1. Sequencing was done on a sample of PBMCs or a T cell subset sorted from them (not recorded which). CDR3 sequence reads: CASSQHRGHEQYV. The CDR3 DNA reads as TGTGCCAGTTCACAGCACAGGGGCCACGAGCAGTACGTC.